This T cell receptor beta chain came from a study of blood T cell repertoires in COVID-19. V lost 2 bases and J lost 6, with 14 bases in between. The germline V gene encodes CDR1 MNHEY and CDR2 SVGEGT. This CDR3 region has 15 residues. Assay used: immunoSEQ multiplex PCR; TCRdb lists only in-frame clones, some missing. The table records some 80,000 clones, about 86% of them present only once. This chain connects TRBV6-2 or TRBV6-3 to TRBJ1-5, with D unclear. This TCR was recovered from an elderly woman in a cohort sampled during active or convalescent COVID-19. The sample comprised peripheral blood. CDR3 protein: CASSYRRGGVQPQHF. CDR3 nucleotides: TGTGCCAGCAGTTACCGGAGAGGCGGGGTTCAGCCCCAGCATTTT.